The 25 T cell receptor beta chains below come from one sample, sequenced in a study of T cell repertoires in cytomegalovirus infection. Their recognized antigens are unknown. TCRdb redid the calling of the reads with MiXCR, one entry per CDR3 protein. Of 650,000 to 850,000 distinct CDR3 sequences detected, around 29% appear once; the ten largest clones hold about an eighth. The sample in question was cultured CD8+ T cells from PBMCs, obtained from culture after CMV antigen stimulation. These receptors came from a human donor in good health (CMV status not recorded). Some clones in this sample may be carry-over from other donors' samples.

The V and J genes are TRBV28 and TRBJ1-2, with 7 bases lining up with TRBD1. V was clipped by 6 bases and J by 8 bases; unmatched bases: 12. The CDR3 is 14 amino acids. The germline V gene has CDR1 MDHEN and CDR2 SYDVKM. The CDR3 sequence: CASRSSRGPEGYTF. The DNA of the CDR3 is TGTGCCAGCAGATCATCAAGGGGGCCAGAAGGCTACACCTTC.

This clonotype has a handful of counts. The chain is built from TRBV11-1 and TRBJ2-1; the D gene is possibly TRBD2 (5 bases). Germline loops: CDR1 SGHAT, CDR2 FQDESV (reference sequence). The V end lost 2 bases, the J end lost 2 bases, and 19 bases lay between the germline ends. This CDR3 is built from 18 residues. This CDR3 reads CASSLFPSGRTPYNEQFF. The CDR3 nucleotides read TGTGCCAGCAGCTTATTTCCATCGGGCAGGACTCCCTACAATGAGCAGTTCTTC.

This clonotype showed up many times. This chain joins TRBV7-2 and TRBJ2-5, with D possibly being TRBD2 (6 bases). The V gene's germline CDR1 is SGHTA and CDR2 FQGNSA. Trimming pared 5 bases from V and 5 bases from J, leaving 15 bases between. The CDR3 totals 14 residues. This chain's CDR3 is CASSLPGLSETQYF. CDR3 sequence (DNA): TGTGCCAGCAGCCTGCCGGGACTCTCCGAGACCCAGTACTTC. Combining the CDR3 with reference TRBV7-2 and TRBJ2-5 gives the whole variable domain GAGVSQSPSNKVTEKGKDVELRCDPISGHTALYWYRQSLGQGLEFLIYFQGNSAPDKSGLPSDRFSAERTGGSVSTLTIQRTQQEDSAVYLCASSLPGLSETQYFGPGTRLLVL.

This chain links TRBV10-3 with TRBJ2-1, with D possibly matching TRBD2 (6 bases). The length of the CDR3 is 13 residues. Trimming cost V 7 bases and J 8 bases, with 15 bases left between them. In germline, CDR1 is ENHRY, CDR2 SYGVKD. The CDR3 spells CAIKWGGSDEQFF. The DNA of the CDR3 is TGTGCCATCAAGTGGGGAGGTAGCGATGAGCAGTTCTTC.

This chain joins TRBV5-6 and TRBJ1-1; 8 bases are a match to TRBD1. CDR3 length: 14 residues. With V trimmed by 7 bases and J by 5 bases, 10 bases remained unmatched. Per germline, CDR1 SGHDT and CDR2 YYEEEE. CDR3 in amino acids: CASGARGRRTEAFF. Written as DNA, the CDR3 is TGTGCCAGCGGAGCCAGGGGGCGGAGGACTGAAGCTTTCTTT.

This clonotype has only one observation. V gene TRBV11-3 combines with J gene TRBJ2-1, with 7 nucleotides matching TRBD2. CDR1 and CDR2 from the germline V gene are SGHNT and YENEEA. V shed 4 bases, J shed 7 bases, and the junction held 10 bases outside the gene matches. This CDR3 contains 15 residues. The CDR3 DNA follows: TGTGCCAGCAGCTCACTAGCGTGGGGGATGAATGAGCAGTTCTTC. Residues: CASSSLAWGMNEQFF.

This clonotype was seen a few times. The chain recombines TRBV7-6 with TRBJ1-1; TRBD1 is a possible D gene (5 bases). V lost 5 bases and J 5 bases, leaving 15 bases between the germline ends. This CDR3 comprises 14 residues. Germline CDR1 SGHVS, CDR2 FNYEAQ. The CDR3 bases are TGTGCCAGCAGCCCAGAACCCGAGGGGACTGAAGCTTTCTTT. This codes for CASSPEPEGTEAFF. Using reference TRBV7-6 and TRBJ1-1 for the parts outside the CDR3, the full variable domain is GAGVSQSPRYKVTKRGQDVALRCDPISGHVSLYWYRQALGQGPEFLTYFNYEAQQDKSGLPNDRFSAERPEGSISTLTIQRTEQRDSAMYRCASSPEPEGTEAFFGQGTRLTVV.

This clonotype has only a few counts. This chain links TRBV27 with TRBJ1-2; D is unresolved. V was trimmed by 3 bases and J by 5 bases, leaving 10 bases between them. The CDR3 length is 13 residues. Germline lookup yields CDR1 MNHEY and CDR2 SMNVEV (reference sequence). CDR3 coding DNA: TGTGCCAGCAGTTTCCAGGCTCAATATGGCTACACCTTC. This translates into CASSFQAQYGYTF.

The gene calls are TRBV27 and TRBJ1-1; TRBD1 matches 8 bases. There are 14 residues in the CDR3. V lost 7 bases and J lost 6; bases outside the gene matches: 10. Germline V gives CDR1 MNHEY, CDR2 SMNVEV (reference sequence). The CDR3 nucleotides are TGTGCCAGCAATAGGCAGGGGGCGGTCGCTGAAGCTTTCTTT. Translation: CASNRQGAVAEAFF.

This chain connects TRBV27 to TRBJ2-3; 7 bases fit TRBD1. CDR1 is MNHEY and CDR2 is SMNVEV in the germline V gene (reference sequence). Trimming removed 3 bases from V and 3 bases from J; junction bases left unmatched: 6. The CDR3 length is 15 residues. CDR3 sequence reads: CASSFHLQGTDTQYF. CDR3 DNA sequence: TGTGCCAGCAGTTTCCACTTACAGGGGACAGATACGCAGTATTTT.

The table lists this clonotype with a few counts. The chain links TRBV7-9 to TRBJ2-1, with 7 bases lining up with TRBD2. The CDR3 spans 16 residues. Germline assignment: CDR1 SEHNR and CDR2 FQNEAQ (reference sequence). The J segment lost 5 bases and the V segment lost 2 bases, leaving 9 bases of the junction unmatched. CDR3 nucleotides: TGTGCCAGCAGCTTAATAGCGGGCCGTCCCCACAATGAGCAGTTCTTC. Its protein product is CASSLIAGRPHNEQFF.

This clonotype was seen more than once but under ten times. The chain combines TRBV6-1 with TRBJ1-1; the D gene is possibly TRBD1 (6 bases). This CDR3 has 15 amino acids. Trimming removed 1 base at V and 3 bases at J, with 12 bases between. Per germline, CDR1 MNHNS and CDR2 SASEGT. CDR3 residues: CASSEDPGVDTEAFF. The CDR3 nucleotides read TGTGCCAGCAGTGAAGACCCAGGGGTGGACACTGAAGCTTTCTTT.

This clonotype has just a few counts. This chain joins TRBV7-2 and TRBJ1-2; 8 positions agree with TRBD1. J lost 3 bases, V lost 5 bases, and 5 bases had no gene match. Germline V lookup: CDR1 SGHTA, CDR2 FQGNSA. The CDR3 is 14 residues long. CDR3 loop: CASSIQGADYGYTF. In nucleotides, the CDR3 is TGTGCCAGCAGCATTCAGGGGGCGGACTATGGCTACACCTTC.

V gene TRBV27 combines with J gene TRBJ2-7; a possible D gene is TRBD2 (6 bases). There are 13 residues in the CDR3. V lost 7 bases to trimming and J lost 3 bases, with 13 bases between them. Germline CDR1 and CDR2: MNHEY and SMNVEV (reference sequence). The CDR3 region has the DNA TGTGCCAGCAACAATGACGGGGGCTACGAGCAGTACTTC. Amino acids: CASNNDGGYEQYF.

The chain is built from TRBV7-2 and TRBJ1-5; possible D gene TRBD1, 5 bases. Germline V gene data show CDR1 as SGHTA and CDR2 as FQGNSA. Trimming cost V 3 bases and J 3 bases, with 12 bases left between them. This CDR3 is 15 amino acids long. The CDR3 DNA reads TGTGCCAGCAGCTTGGACACCTTCGTCAATCAGCCCCAGCATTTT. Translated: CASSLDTFVNQPQHF.

This clonotype was seen many times. The rearrangement uses TRBV7-2 and TRBJ2-1; D remains ambiguous. There are 15 residues in the CDR3. The V gene lost 1 base and the J gene lost 3 bases, with 10 bases spanning the gap. CDR1 is SGHTA and CDR2 is FQGNSA in the germline V gene. CDR3 in DNA: TGTGCCAGCAGCTTAGGAGATGGGGACTACAATGAGCAGTTCTTC. This encodes CASSLGDGDYNEQFF.

This clonotype was counted a few times. Written as DNA, the CDR3 is TGTGCCAGCAGTTTAAGGGACAGGCAAGGTGAAAAACTGTTTTTT. Protein sequence: CASSLRDRQGEKLFF. The V gene is TRBV27, the J gene TRBJ1-4, with 8 bases that match TRBD1. Germline CDR1 MNHEY, CDR2 SMNVEV (reference sequence). This CDR3 comprises 15 residues. Trimming took 2 bases from V and 7 from J; bases not matched to a gene: 6.

This clonotype has a handful of counts. The chain carries TRBV28 and TRBJ1-1; no reliable D call. The CDR3 totals 14 residues. Trimming shortened V by 3 bases and J by 2 bases, and 10 bases separated the two germline ends. CDR1 is MDHEN, CDR2 SYDVKM, per germline. CDR3 DNA sequence: TGTGCCAGCAGTTTTCTTTCGGATAACACTGAAGCTTTCTTT. Translating gives CASSFLSDNTEAFF.

V usage is TRBV6-6 and J usage is TRBJ1-6; no clear D gene. From germline, CDR1 is MNHNY and CDR2 SVGAGI (reference sequence). This CDR3 is built from 13 residues. Trimming stripped 5 bases from V and 6 bases from J, with 8 bases between. CDR3 DNA: TGTGCCAGCAGTCGACCGAGTAATTCACCCCTCCACTTT. As protein: CASSRPSNSPLHF.

The genes are TRBV29-1 and TRBJ2-7, with 10 positions matching TRBD2. The CDR3 has 16 amino acids. Unmatched junction bases numbered 9, after V lost 0 bases and J lost 4 bases. Per the germline V gene, CDR1 is SQVTM and CDR2 is ANQGSEA. The CDR3 DNA follows: TGCAGCGTTGAAGATACGGGGCTAGCGGGGGTTTACGAGCAGTACTTC. Amino acid sequence: CSVEDTGLAGVYEQYF.

The chain is built from TRBV6-2 or TRBV6-3 and TRBJ1-2; TRBD1 might be the D (5 bases). Trimming shortened V by 0 bases and J by 4 bases, and 15 bases separated the two germline ends. Per the germline V gene, CDR1 is MNHEY and CDR2 is SVGEGT. CDR3 size: 16 residues. DNA for the CDR3: TGTGCCAGCAGTTACTCAAAAAGGGGATCGGGCTATGGCTACACCTTC. Encoded protein: CASSYSKRGSGYGYTF.

This clonotype has at least ten counts. The chain has TRBV7-8 and TRBJ2-7, with 9 positions matching TRBD1. CDR1 SGHVS and CDR2 FQNEAQ come from the germline V gene. The CDR3 totals 16 residues. The trim removed 5 bases at V and 3 bases at J, leaving 11 bases unmatched. As DNA, the CDR3 is TGTGCCAGCAGCCCAGCGGTTGGGACAGGGTTCTACGAGCAGTACGTC. Protein: CASSPAVGTGFYEQYV.

The chain is built from TRBV7-9 and TRBJ2-7, with unresolved D. This CDR3 region has 13 residues. Trimming pared 5 bases from V and 5 bases from J, leaving 13 bases between. CDR1 and CDR2 from the germline V gene are SEHNR and FQNEAQ (reference sequence). The DNA of the CDR3 is TGTGCCAGCAGCGCCGCCCGGGCCCACGAGCAGTACTTC. Translated, it gives CASSAARAHEQYF. The variable domain in full, completed from reference TRBV7-9 and TRBJ2-7, reads DTGVSQNPRHKITKRGQNVTFRCDPISEHNRLYWYRQTLGQGPEFLTYFQNEAQLEKSRLLSDRFSAERPKGSFSTLEIQRTEQGDSAMYLCASSAARAHEQYFGPGTRLTVT.

This rearrangement joins TRBV5-6 to TRBJ1-2, with D possibly matching TRBD1 (6 bases). The germline V gene encodes CDR1 SGHDT and CDR2 YYEEEE. The V end lost 0 bases, the J end lost 1 base, and 10 bases lay between the germline ends. This CDR3 region has 15 residues. The CDR3 DNA reads as TGTGCCAGCAGCTTGGGGGACAATGTTAACTATGGCTACACCTTC. This encodes CASSLGDNVNYGYTF.

This clonotype was seen a single time. The V gene is TRBV28, the J gene TRBJ2-5; D is possibly TRBD1 (6 bases). CDR3 length equals 15 residues. Germline CDR1 MDHEN, CDR2 SYDVKM. Trimming removed 6 bases at V and 5 bases at J, with 19 bases between. The CDR3 loop reads CASSTMVLQGETQYF. CDR3 coding DNA: TGTGCCAGCAGCACAATGGTTCTTCAGGGGGAGACCCAGTACTTC.